These T cell receptor beta chains were read from a single sample in a study of radiotherapy plus CTLA-4 blockade in lung cancer. Some clones are missing from TCRdb's copy, which holds only in-frame ones; the method was immunoSEQ multiplex PCR. The sample carries tens of thousands of clones, 60% to 80% recorded once. The source was peripheral blood, collected from a patient treated with radiotherapy plus ipilimumab. The receptor set was obtained from a human donor with non-small cell lung cancer whose response to radiotherapy plus ipilimumab could not be evaluated. CDR3s include the opening cysteine and the closing phenylalanine or tryptophan. A D gene is named only where the DNA matches it firmly. Only part of the rows carry a size: once, few, many, or a class if the clone is expanded.

J,D,size,V,CDR3,DNA
TRBJ2-4,TRBD1,NA,TRBV30,CAWSSGTGDIQYF,TGTGCCTGGAGCTCCGGGACAGGGGACATTCAGTACTTC
TRBJ2-5,NA,NA,TRBV6-5,CASSQNQETQYF,TGTGCCAGCAGTCAGAACCAAGAGACCCAGTACTTC
TRBJ1-2,TRBD1,NA,TRBV6-6,CASSYSGQGAIRGYTF,TGTGCCAGCAGTTACTCGGGACAGGGGGCAATACGTGGCTACACCTTC
TRBJ1-2,NA,NA,TRBV19,CASSMGQIGYGYTF,TGTGCCAGTAGTATGGGCCAGATCGGCTATGGCTACACCTTC
TRBJ1-2,TRBD1,NA,TRBV6-1,CASSDPTGLNYGYTF,TGTGCCAGCAGTGATCCGACAGGGCTGAACTATGGCTACACCTTC
TRBJ1-2,TRBD1,NA,TRBV7-9,CASSPGQGDYGYTF,TGTGCCAGCAGCCCAGGACAGGGAGACTATGGCTACACCTTC
TRBJ2-3,TRBD2,NA,TRBV29-1,CSVSDRLGPSGSTDTQYF,TGCAGCGTCTCGGACCGACTGGGGCCGAGCGGGAGTACCGATACGCAGTATTTT
TRBJ2-1,NA,NA,TRBV25-1,CASSLRGNRHNEQFF,TGTGCCAGCAGCTTGAGAGGGAATAGACACAATGAGCAGTTCTTC
TRBJ1-2,TRBD1,NA,TRBV13,CASSRGLYRGPGGGYTF,TGTGCCAGCAGTAGAGGGCTCTACAGGGGGCCGGGGGGAGGCTACACCTTC
TRBJ2-7,TRBD1,once,TRBV7-9,CASSFGTGFDEQYF,TGTGCCAGCAGCTTCGGGACAGGTTTCGACGAGCAGTACTTC
TRBJ2-3,TRBD1,few,TRBV5-1,CASSFRGRTDTQYF,TGCGCCAGCAGCTTCAGGGGGCGTACAGATACGCAGTATTTT
TRBJ2-3,TRBD2,NA,TRBV5-4,CASSLTSGSTDTQYF,TGTGCCAGCAGCTTGACTAGCGGGAGCACAGATACGCAGTATTTT